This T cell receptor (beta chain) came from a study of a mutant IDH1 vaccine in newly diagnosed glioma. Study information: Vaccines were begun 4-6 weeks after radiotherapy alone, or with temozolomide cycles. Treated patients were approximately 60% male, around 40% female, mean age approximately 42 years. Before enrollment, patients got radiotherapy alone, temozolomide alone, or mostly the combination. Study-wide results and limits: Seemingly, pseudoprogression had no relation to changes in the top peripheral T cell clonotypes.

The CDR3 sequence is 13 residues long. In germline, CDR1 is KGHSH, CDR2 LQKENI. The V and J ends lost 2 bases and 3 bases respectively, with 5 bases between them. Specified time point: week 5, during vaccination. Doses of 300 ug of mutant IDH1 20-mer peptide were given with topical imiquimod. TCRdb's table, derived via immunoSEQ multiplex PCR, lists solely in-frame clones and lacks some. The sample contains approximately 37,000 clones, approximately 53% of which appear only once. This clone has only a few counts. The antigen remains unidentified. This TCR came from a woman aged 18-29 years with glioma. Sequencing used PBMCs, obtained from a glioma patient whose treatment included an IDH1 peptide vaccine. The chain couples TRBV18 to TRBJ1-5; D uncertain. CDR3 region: CASSPENNQPQHF. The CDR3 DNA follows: TGTGCCAGCTCACCAGAGAACAATCAGCCCCAGCATTTT.